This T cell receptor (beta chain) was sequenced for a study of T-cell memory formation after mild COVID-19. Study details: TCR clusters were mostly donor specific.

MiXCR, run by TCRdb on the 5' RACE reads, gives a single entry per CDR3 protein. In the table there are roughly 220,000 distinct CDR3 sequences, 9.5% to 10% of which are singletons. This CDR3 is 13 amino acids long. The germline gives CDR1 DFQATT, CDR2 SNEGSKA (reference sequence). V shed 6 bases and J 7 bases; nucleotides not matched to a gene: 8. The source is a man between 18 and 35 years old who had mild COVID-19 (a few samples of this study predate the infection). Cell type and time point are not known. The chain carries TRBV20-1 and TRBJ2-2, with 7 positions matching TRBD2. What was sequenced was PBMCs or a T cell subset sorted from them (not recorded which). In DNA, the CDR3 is TGCAGTGCCGAGATAGGGAGGGGCGGGGAGCTGTTTTTT. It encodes CSAEIGRGGELFF.